This TCR beta chain was sequenced for a study of cytomegalovirus exposure and HLA in healthy donors. Study summary: Unique TCR beta sequences numbering about 100 million came from around 180 million T cells in an earlier analysis.

From germline, CDR1 is MNHEY and CDR2 SMNVEV (reference sequence). Trimming left V 6 bases short and J 6 bases short, with 20 bases between. The CDR3 is 15 residues long. The PCR ran on 60 Vbeta and 13 Jbeta primers. Generated by immunoSEQ multiplex PCR, the TCRdb table keeps only in-frame clones and is missing some. Among approximately 140,000 clones listed, over 75% were seen once. The V gene is TRBV27, the J gene TRBJ1-2; TRBD1 is a possible D gene (6 bases). Sequencing was done on a sample of PBMCs. The origin of this receptor is a boy aged 5-17 years in good health and CMV-seronegative. The CDR3 protein is CASSLYTGTQHGYTF. The CDR3 nucleotides are TGTGCCAGCAGCCTCTATACCGGGACACAGCATGGCTACACCTTC.